The 20 T cell receptor beta chains in this list originate from one sample, sequenced in a study of CD8+ T cells in alopecia areata. Extracted from the samples, RNA was reverse transcribed into cDNA to serve as the sequencing template. Assay used: immunoSEQ multiplex PCR; TCRdb lists only in-frame clones, some missing. This sample carries fewer than 250,000 clones, around two fifths of them seen once, and the ten largest clones take 0.48%. Regarding treatment: oral pan-JAK inhibitor, 5-10 mg twice daily. Specimen: CD4+ T cells sorted from blood, collected at approximately week 34, from a patient treated with tofacitinib. The source is a human donor with alopecia areata.

The chain combines TRBV11-2 with TRBJ2-7; D assignment may be TRBD1 or TRBD2 (6 bases each). V shed 1 base and J shed 4 bases, with 17 bases lying between them. CDR3 size: 16 residues. The germline V gene has CDR1 SGHAT and CDR2 FQNNGV. The CDR3 DNA is TGTGCCAGCAGCTTAGGGCGGGGCAGGGGAATATACGAGCAGTACTTC. As protein: CASSLGRGRGIYEQYF.

The rearrangement uses TRBV30 and TRBJ1-4; maybe TRBD1 (5 bases). This CDR3 contains 13 residues. Germline loops: CDR1 GTSNPN, CDR2 SVGIG (reference sequence). V lost 3 bases and J lost 8, with 13 bases in between. In nucleotides, the CDR3 is TGTGCCTGGAGCAACATTGGGGGGGAAAAACTGTTTTTT. Its translation is CAWSNIGGEKLFF. The full variable domain, in which reference TRBV30 and TRBJ1-4 provide the parts outside the CDR3, is SQTIHQWPATLVQPVGSPLSLECTVEGTSNPNLYWYRQAAGRGLQLLFYSVGIGQISSEVPQNLSASRPQDRQFILSSKKLLLSDSGFYLCAWSNIGGEKLFFGSGTQLSVL.

The chain recombines TRBV5-1 with TRBJ1-5; D gene ambiguous. The CDR3 contains 14 residues. Germline values: CDR1 SGHRS, CDR2 YFSETQ. With 2 bases removed from V and 2 bases from J, the gap between germline ends came to 8 bases. For the CDR3, the DNA is TGCGCCAGCAGCTTTGGGGATGGCAATCAGCCCCAGCATTTT. Protein product: CASSFGDGNQPQHF.

V usage is TRBV6-5 and J usage is TRBJ1-2; no clear D. The V end lost 5 bases, the J end lost 1 base, and 8 bases lay between the germline ends. The CDR3 consists of 13 residues. Germline values: CDR1 MNHEY, CDR2 SVGAGI. The CDR3 nucleotides are TGTGCCAGCAGTCACGGTAATAACTATGGCTACACCTTC. This translates into CASSHGNNYGYTF.

This clone was counted between two and nine times. The CDR3 coding sequence is TGCAGCGTGAGGACAGGGGCCTACGAGCAGTACTTC. Amino acids: CSVRTGAYEQYF. The V call is TRBV29-1, the J call TRBJ2-7; TRBD1 aligns across 9 bases. CDR1 and CDR2 from the germline V gene are SQVTM and ANQGSEA. V trimming: 6 bases; J trimming: 2 bases; junction bases outside the gene matches: 2. There are 12 residues in the CDR3.

V is TRBV5-1 and J is TRBJ2-3; the D gene is possibly TRBD2 (5 bases). Trimming removed 0 bases at V and 6 bases at J, with 14 bases between. CDR1 SGHRS and CDR2 YFSETQ come from the germline V gene. The CDR3 has 15 residues. This CDR3 is CASSLVVGVSDTQYF. In DNA, the CDR3 is TGCGCCAGCAGCTTGGTCGTGGGAGTTTCGGATACGCAGTATTTT.

V gene TRBV6-5 combines with J gene TRBJ2-2; D is possibly TRBD1 (5 bases). This CDR3 has 13 residues. The germline V and J ends were trimmed by 5 bases and 11 bases, with 15 bases remaining between them. Per germline, CDR1 MNHEY and CDR2 SVGAGI. CDR3 bases: TGTGCCAGCAGTGACGACAGCTACCGCGAGCTGTTTTTT. Its protein is CASSDDSYRELFF.

The chain links TRBV5-8 to TRBJ1-6; D gene unclear. V lost 0 bases and J lost 9, with 10 bases in between. This CDR3 region has 14 residues. Germline-derived CDR1 and CDR2 are SGHTS and YDEGEE. In nucleotides, the CDR3 is TGTGCCAGCAGCTTGGGGTCAGGTCTTTCACCCCTCCACTTT. Translated, it gives CASSLGSGLSPLHF.

This clone was seen a handful of times. This chain joins TRBV20-1 and TRBJ1-1; D remains ambiguous. CDR3 length: 11 residues. Germline CDR1 is DFQATT and CDR2 is SNEGSKA (reference sequence). The germline V and J ends were trimmed by 3 bases and 4 bases, with 6 bases remaining between them. In nucleotides, the CDR3 is TGCAGTGCTAGGGGATCCACTGAAGCTTTCTTT. It codes for CSARGSTEAFF.

A remark on this clone: Different DNA sequences within this sample yield the same CDR3. V is TRBV13 and J is TRBJ1-2; TRBD1 aligns across 8 bases. Per germline, CDR1 PRHDT and CDR2 FYEKMQ (reference sequence). This CDR3 has 12 amino acids. V trimming: 5 bases; J trimming: 7 bases; junction bases outside the gene matches: 3. The CDR3 sequence: CASSLTGGGYTF. DNA for the CDR3: TGTGCCAGCAGCCTCACAGGGGGTGGCTACACCTTC. Full variable domain (outside the CDR3, taken from reference TRBV13 and TRBJ1-2): AAGVIQSPRHLIKEKRETATLKCYPIPRHDTVYWYQQGPGQDPQFLISFYEKMQSDKGSIPDRFSAQQFSDYHSELNMSSLELGDSALYFCASSLTGGGYTFGSGTRLTVV.

V usage is TRBV30 and J usage is TRBJ1-2; a weak D match, TRBD1 (6 bases). Per germline, CDR1 GTSNPN and CDR2 SVGIG (reference sequence). The CDR3 covers 13 residues. Trimming cost V 4 bases and J 7 bases, with 16 bases left between them. The CDR3, as DNA: TGTGCCTGGAACATACTAGGGGGGGCTGGCTACACCTTC. This sequence encodes CAWNILGGAGYTF. The full variable domain, in which reference TRBV30 and TRBJ1-2 provide the parts outside the CDR3, is SQTIHQWPATLVQPVGSPLSLECTVEGTSNPNLYWYRQAAGRGLQLLFYSVGIGQISSEVPQNLSASRPQDRQFILSSKKLLLSDSGFYLCAWNILGGAGYTFGSGTRLTVV.

The chain uses TRBV19 and TRBJ1-5; TRBD1 might be the D (5 bases). CDR1 and CDR2 (germline): LNHDA, SQIVND (reference sequence). Trimming took off 2 bases at V and 6 bases at J, with 8 bases between the two ends. The CDR3 runs to 13 residues. Written as DNA, the CDR3 is TGTGCCAGTAGTATACAGGGTTTTCAGCCCCAGCATTTT. Protein product: CASSIQGFQPQHF.

This chain uses TRBV6-5 with TRBJ1-1, with D possibly TRBD1 on 6 matching bases. CDR1 and CDR2 (germline): MNHEY, SVGAGI. The CDR3 extends over 14 amino acids. The V end lost 4 bases, the J end lost 4 bases, and 13 bases lay between the germline ends. This CDR3 reads CASSSQGTGTEAFF. The DNA for the CDR3 is TGTGCCAGCAGTTCACAGGGCACCGGCACTGAAGCTTTCTTT.

V gene TRBV6-5 combines with J gene TRBJ1-2; TRBD1 might be the D (6 bases). The germline gives CDR1 MNHEY, CDR2 SVGAGI. The V and J ends lost 3 bases and 6 bases respectively, with 11 bases between them. The CDR3 spans 13 residues. CDR3 protein: CASSYNRVDGYTF. CDR3 in DNA: TGTGCCAGCAGTTATAACAGGGTGGATGGCTACACCTTC.

The V and J genes are TRBV30 and TRBJ2-7; D possibly corresponds to TRBD2 (6 bases). Germline V gene lookup returns CDR1 GTSNPN and CDR2 SVGIG (reference sequence). The ends were cut back, 5 bases at V and 1 base at J, with 15 bases in the middle. The CDR3 covers 14 residues. In DNA form, the CDR3 reads TGTGCCTGGGGCCGGGACTCCAGTTCCTACGAGCAGTACTTC. Protein product: CAWGRDSSSYEQYF.

The J gene is TRBJ2-3, the V gene TRBV7-2; possibly TRBD1 for D (5 bases). Trimming pared 5 bases from V and 7 bases from J, leaving 10 bases between. This CDR3 is built from 12 residues. The V gene's germline CDR1 is SGHTA and CDR2 FQGNSA. CDR3 nucleotide sequence: TGTGCCAGCAGCAGAGACAGTAATACGCAGTATTTT. It specifies CASSRDSNTQYF.

The table lists this clone with a count of one. V and J are TRBV15 and TRBJ2-4; D may be TRBD1 or TRBD2 (5 bases each). The CDR3 spans 16 residues. Germline CDR1 reads LNHNV; CDR2 reads YYDKDF (reference sequence). Trimming removed 8 bases at V and 0 bases at J, with 17 bases between. In nucleotides, the CDR3 is TGTGCCACCTGGGACGGGCGACAATTAGCCAAAAACATTCAGTACTTC. Translation gives CATWDGRQLAKNIQYF.

This clone was counted only a few times. This sequence joins TRBV7-9 and TRBJ2-7; D may be TRBD1 or TRBD2 (6 bases each). CDR1 and CDR2 (germline): SEHNR, FQNEAQ (reference sequence). The CDR3 has 15 amino acids. V dropped 3 bases and J dropped 7 bases, with 19 bases sitting between them. The CDR3 DNA reads as TGTGCCAGCAGCTTGGGCGGGACAAGGGAGAGTGAGCAGTACTTC. Translation: CASSLGGTRESEQYF.

This clone was observed many times. The V call is TRBV29-1, the J call TRBJ1-5; 7 nucleotides match TRBD1. Germline loops: CDR1 SQVTM, CDR2 ANQGSEA. The CDR3 sequence is 14 residues long. The V and J ends lost 4 bases and 5 bases, in that order; junction bases with no gene match: 8. In DNA, the CDR3 is TGCAGCGTTGCCGGGACAGTCGGGGATCAGCCCCAGCATTTT. It specifies CSVAGTVGDQPQHF.

This clone came up a few times. The J gene is TRBJ2-5, the V gene TRBV4-1, with D possibly matching TRBD1 (6 bases). CDR1 and CDR2 (germline): MGHRA, YSYEKL. Trimming shortened V by 3 bases and J by 4 bases, and 18 bases separated the two germline ends. This CDR3 contains 16 residues. CDR3 sequence reads: CASSHPRDTRRETQYF. The CDR3 region has the DNA TGCGCCAGCAGCCACCCCCGGGACACCCGTAGAGAGACCCAGTACTTC.